These 18 T cell receptor beta chains were all obtained from the same sample, sequenced in a study of shared clonotypes between healthy human individuals. Libraries were prepared by immunoSEQ multiplex PCR; TCRdb keeps only in-frame clonotypes and omits some of them. This sample carries 950,000 to 1,200,000 clones, around 77% of them seen once, and the ten largest clones take roughly 0.83%. Material: memory CD4+ T cells from PBMCs. Subset noted: CD45RA-negative fraction. All receptors derive from a man in his late teens or twenties in good health. Some clones in this sample may be carry-over from other donors' samples.

This clone has just a few counts. The chain combines TRBV2 with TRBJ1-1; 9 nucleotides align to TRBD1. This CDR3 has 15 residues. V gave up 6 bases and J gave up 3 bases; unmatched junction bases: 8. Germline CDR1 is SNHLY and CDR2 is FYNNEI. The DNA for the CDR3 is TGTGCCAGCAGGCGGGACAGGGAGGGGGACACTGAAGCTTTCTTT. Translation: CASRRDREGDTEAFF. Together with reference TRBV2 and TRBJ1-1, the CDR3 gives the full variable domain: EPEVTQTPSHQVTQMGQEVILRCVPISNHLYFYWYRQILGQKVEFLVSFYNNEISEKSEIFDDQFSVERPDGSNFTLKIRSTKLEDSAMYFCASRRDREGDTEAFFGQGTRLTVV.

The gene calls are TRBV28 and TRBJ2-7; TRBD1 matches 7 bases. The germline V gene has CDR1 MDHEN and CDR2 SYDVKM. The J segment lost 1 base and the V segment lost 5 bases, leaving 14 bases of the junction unmatched. The CDR3 has 17 residues. Here the CDR3 DNA reads TGTGCCAGCAGTCCGAGCCCCGGGACAGCCGTTTCCTACGAGCAGTACTTC. Its protein is CASSPSPGTAVSYEQYF.

The rearrangement uses TRBV4-1 and TRBJ2-7; the D call may be TRBD1 or TRBD2 (5 bases each). Germline V gene data show CDR1 as MGHRA and CDR2 as YSYEKL. Between the trimmed V and J ends, which lost 0 bases and 6 bases, there was a span of 15 bases. The CDR3 is 15 amino acids. CDR3 nucleotide sequence: TGCGCCAGCAGCCAAGATCTGTCGGGACGGTTCGAGCAGTACTTC. This sequence encodes CASSQDLSGRFEQYF.

This clone was recorded only once. The gene calls are TRBV6-6 and TRBJ1-2, with D unclear. This CDR3 spans 15 amino acids. V was trimmed by 2 bases and J by 5 bases, leaving 15 bases between them. Germline CDR1 is MNHNY and CDR2 is SVGAGI (reference sequence). CDR3 nucleotide sequence: TGTGCCAGCAGTTACGACGTAGGCAGGCGATATGGCTACACCTTC. It yields the protein CASSYDVGRRYGYTF.

V gene TRBV25-1 combines with J gene TRBJ2-6; TRBD1 aligns across 7 bases. The CDR3 has 17 amino acids. The junction had 7 bases not matched to a gene; V was cut back by 5 bases and J by 0 bases. Germline assignment: CDR1 MGHDK and CDR2 SYGVNS. The CDR3 DNA sequence: TGTGCCAGCAGTAAACAGGGGCCAACCTCTGGGGCCAACGTCCTGACTTTC. It is translated as CASSKQGPTSGANVLTF. The full variable domain, its missing parts supplied by reference TRBV25-1 and TRBJ2-6, is EADIYQTPRYLVIGTGKKITLECSQTMGHDKMYWYQQDPGMELHLIHYSYGVNSTEKGDLSSESTVSRIRTEHFPLTLESARPSHTSQYLCASSKQGPTSGANVLTFGAGSRLTVL.

This chain joins TRBV28 and TRBJ2-5; D gene uncertain. The CDR3 is 13 residues long. V was cut by 3 bases and J by 2 bases, with 7 bases left in between. Germline V gene sequence: CDR1 MDHEN, CDR2 SYDVKM. CDR3 in DNA: TGTGCCAGCAGTTTGTCGGTGCAAGAGACCCAGTACTTC. The encoded protein is CASSLSVQETQYF.

A few counts support this clone. This specimen includes other DNA sequences encoding the same CDR3. The chain combines TRBV30 with TRBJ1-2; D unresolved. Germline V CDR1 and CDR2: GTSNPN, SVGIG (reference sequence). With 0 bases removed from V and 2 bases from J, the gap between germline ends came to 7 bases. The CDR3 length is 13 residues. In nucleotides, the CDR3 is TGTGCCTGGAGTGTTGGGAGAAACTATGGCTACACCTTC. It encodes CAWSVGRNYGYTF.

V usage is TRBV29-1 and J usage is TRBJ1-1; D is perhaps TRBD1 (6 bases). This CDR3 is built from 11 residues. Germline V lookup: CDR1 SQVTM, CDR2 ANQGSEA. The germline V and J ends were trimmed by 4 bases and 7 bases, with 10 bases remaining between them. DNA of the CDR3: TGCAGCGTTGGGGGGCAGAGTGAAGCTTTCTTT. This gives the protein CSVGGQSEAFF.

This clone was picked up many times. The chain joins TRBV10-3 to TRBJ2-1, with 10 bases aligning to TRBD2. Losses at the gene ends were 6 bases for V and 3 bases for J; bases not matched to a gene: 2. CDR1 is ENHRY, CDR2 SYGVKD, per germline. This CDR3 has 14 residues. CDR3 in DNA: TGTGCCATCAGCGGGACTAGCGACTACAATGAGCAGTTCTTC. It codes for CAISGTSDYNEQFF.

This rearrangement joins TRBV10-2 to TRBJ2-1, with D perhaps given as TRBD1 or TRBD2 (5 bases each). Trimming stripped 3 bases from V and 3 bases from J, with 21 bases between. Germline CDR1 and CDR2: WSHSY and SAAADI. The CDR3 loop spans 18 amino acids. For the CDR3, the DNA is TGCGCCAGCAGTGACCGTGTTAGCTTGGGGGTAGGCTACAATGAGCAGTTCTTC. Its protein is CASSDRVSLGVGYNEQFF.

V is TRBV7-9 and J is TRBJ1-1, with D possibly matching TRBD1 (6 bases). This CDR3 spans 13 amino acids. Deletions cut 5 bases from V and 9 bases from J, with 16 bases between. The germline V gene has CDR1 SEHNR and CDR2 FQNEAQ (reference sequence). The CDR3 sequence: CASSVEGGLQAFF. CDR3 nucleotides: TGTGCCAGCAGCGTTGAAGGGGGATTACAAGCTTTCTTT.

This chain connects TRBV2 to TRBJ2-5; the D is unclear. This CDR3 contains 13 residues. Germline CDR1 is SNHLY and CDR2 is FYNNEI. Trimming took off 5 bases at V and 2 bases at J, with 9 bases between the two ends. The CDR3 loop is CASSILLQETQYF. The DNA of the CDR3 is TGTGCCAGCAGTATCCTACTACAAGAGACCCAGTACTTC. The variable domain in full, with the rest retrieved from reference TRBV2 and TRBJ2-5, is EPEVTQTPSHQVTQMGQEVILRCVPISNHLYFYWYRQILGQKVEFLVSFYNNEISEKSEIFDDQFSVERPDGSNFTLKIRSTKLEDSAMYFCASSILLQETQYFGPGTRLLVL.

The J gene is TRBJ1-2, the V gene TRBV19, with TRBD1 identical over 10 bases. The CDR3 consists of 14 residues. Germline CDR1 and CDR2: LNHDA and SQIVND (reference sequence). After removal of 8 bases from V and 2 bases from J, the junction contained 5 bases not matched to a gene. CDR3 in DNA: TGTGCCAGTCGGGGACAGGGGACAAACTATGGCTACACCTTC. Encoded protein: CASRGQGTNYGYTF.

This clone appeared a few times. Within the sample, other DNA sequences also encode this same CDR3. V and J are TRBV20-1 and TRBJ1-1, with D unresolved. The V and J ends lost 0 bases and 7 bases respectively, with 6 bases between them. The V gene's germline CDR1 is DFQATT and CDR2 SNEGSKA (reference sequence). The CDR3 is 11 residues long. CDR3 DNA sequence: TGCAGTGCTAGAGATCGGGGTGAAGCTTTCTTT. It encodes CSARDRGEAFF.

V gene TRBV2 combines with J gene TRBJ2-7, with D perhaps TRBD1 (6 bases). V gave up 8 bases and J gave up 0 bases, with 14 bases separating them. The CDR3 runs 14 residues. CDR1 is SNHLY and CDR2 is FYNNEI in the germline V gene. CDR3 DNA: TGTGCCAGCCTAAACGACAGGATCTCCTACGAGCAGTACTTC. Its protein product is CASLNDRISYEQYF.

A word on this clone: Additional DNA sequences in this sample encode the identical CDR3. This sequence joins TRBV9 and TRBJ1-5; D is ambiguous. This CDR3 is 13 amino acids long. V lost 2 bases, J lost 2 bases, and 5 bases lay in between. Germline-derived CDR1 and CDR2 are SGDLS and YYNGEE. CDR3 DNA: TGTGCCAGCAGCGTGCAGGGCAATCAGCCCCAGCATTTT. This gives the protein CASSVQGNQPQHF.

The gene calls are TRBV4-2 and TRBJ2-1, with D perhaps TRBD2 (5 bases). Per the germline V gene, CDR1 is LGHNA and CDR2 is YNFKEQ. The CDR3 covers 10 residues. V was pared by 8 bases and J by 9 bases, with 8 bases between. The CDR3 nucleotides are TGTGCCAGCGGGAGTCGTGAGCAGTTCTTC. Translating it yields CASGSREQFF.

This clone showed up just once. The rearrangement uses TRBV2 and TRBJ1-5, with D maybe TRBD1 (5 bases). The V end lost 3 bases, the J end lost 1 base, and 16 bases lay between the germline ends. This CDR3 comprises 17 residues. Germline V gene lookup returns CDR1 SNHLY and CDR2 FYNNEI. The DNA of the CDR3 is TGTGCCAGCAGTGAGGTTGGGGGGGGGAAGAGCAATCAGCCCCAGCATTTT. The encoded protein is CASSEVGGGKSNQPQHF.